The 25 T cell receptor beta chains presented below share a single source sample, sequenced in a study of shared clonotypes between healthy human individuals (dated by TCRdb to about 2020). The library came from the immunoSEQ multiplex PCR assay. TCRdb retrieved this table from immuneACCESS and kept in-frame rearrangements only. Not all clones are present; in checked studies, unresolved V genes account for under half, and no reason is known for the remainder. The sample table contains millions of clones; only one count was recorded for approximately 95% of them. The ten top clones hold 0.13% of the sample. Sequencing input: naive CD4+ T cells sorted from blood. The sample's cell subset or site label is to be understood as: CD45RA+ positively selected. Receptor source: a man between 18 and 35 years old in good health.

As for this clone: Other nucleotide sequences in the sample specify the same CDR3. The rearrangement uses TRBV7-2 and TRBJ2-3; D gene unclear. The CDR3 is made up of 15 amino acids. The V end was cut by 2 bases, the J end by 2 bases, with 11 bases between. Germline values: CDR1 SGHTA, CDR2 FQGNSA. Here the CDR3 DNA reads TGTGCCAGCAGCTTACGTGGCGGAACCACAGATACGCAGTATTTT. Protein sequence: CASSLRGGTTDTQYF.

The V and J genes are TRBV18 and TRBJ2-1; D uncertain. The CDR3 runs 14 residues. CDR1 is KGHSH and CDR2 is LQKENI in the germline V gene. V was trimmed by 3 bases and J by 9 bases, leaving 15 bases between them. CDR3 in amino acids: CASSPLELVGEQFF. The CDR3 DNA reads TGTGCCAGCTCACCCCTAGAGCTAGTGGGTGAGCAGTTCTTC.

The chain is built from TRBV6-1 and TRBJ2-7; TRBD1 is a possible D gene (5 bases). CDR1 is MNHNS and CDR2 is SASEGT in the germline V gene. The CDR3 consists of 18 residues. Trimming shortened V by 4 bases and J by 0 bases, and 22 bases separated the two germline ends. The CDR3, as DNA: TGTGCCAGCAGTGTGGACCGAGCTCTCCAAGGGGCCTCCTACGAGCAGTACTTC. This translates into CASSVDRALQGASYEQYF.

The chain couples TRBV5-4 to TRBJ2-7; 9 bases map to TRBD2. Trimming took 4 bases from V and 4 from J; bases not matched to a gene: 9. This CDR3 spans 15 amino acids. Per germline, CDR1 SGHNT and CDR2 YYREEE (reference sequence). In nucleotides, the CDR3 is TGTGCCAGCAGCCCCCGGGCGGGGGGGGAGTACGAGCAGTACTTC. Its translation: CASSPRAGGEYEQYF.

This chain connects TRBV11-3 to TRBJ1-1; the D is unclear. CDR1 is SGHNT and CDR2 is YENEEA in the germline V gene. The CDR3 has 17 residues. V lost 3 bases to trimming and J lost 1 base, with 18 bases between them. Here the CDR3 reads CASSFVPWAPQNTEAFF. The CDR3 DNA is TGTGCCAGCAGCTTTGTCCCCTGGGCACCTCAGAACACTGAAGCTTTCTTT.

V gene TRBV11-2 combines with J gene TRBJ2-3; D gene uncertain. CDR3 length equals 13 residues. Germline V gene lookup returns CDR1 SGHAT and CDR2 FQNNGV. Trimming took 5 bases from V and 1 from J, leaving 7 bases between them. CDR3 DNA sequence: TGTGCCAGCAGCCCCCAGCGCACAGATACGCAGTATTTT. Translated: CASSPQRTDTQYF.

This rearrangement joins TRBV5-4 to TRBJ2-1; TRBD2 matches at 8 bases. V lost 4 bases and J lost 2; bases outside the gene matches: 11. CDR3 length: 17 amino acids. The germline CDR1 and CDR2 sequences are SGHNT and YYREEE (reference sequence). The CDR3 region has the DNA TGTGCCAGCAGCCCCGCTAGCGGGTCCTTGACCTACAATGAGCAGTTCTTC. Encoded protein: CASSPASGSLTYNEQFF.

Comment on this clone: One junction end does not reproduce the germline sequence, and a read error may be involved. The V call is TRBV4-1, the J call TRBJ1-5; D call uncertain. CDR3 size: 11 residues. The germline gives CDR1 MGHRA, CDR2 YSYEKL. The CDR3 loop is CASSQRVAKNF. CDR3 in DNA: TGCGCCAGCAGCCAGCGCGTGGCCAAAAATTTT.

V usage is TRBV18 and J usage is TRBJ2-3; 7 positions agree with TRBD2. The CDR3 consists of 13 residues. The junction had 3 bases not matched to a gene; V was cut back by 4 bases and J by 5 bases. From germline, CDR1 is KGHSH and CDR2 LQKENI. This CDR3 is CASSQPGGDTQYF. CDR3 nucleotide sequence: TGTGCCAGCTCACAACCGGGGGGAGATACGCAGTATTTT.

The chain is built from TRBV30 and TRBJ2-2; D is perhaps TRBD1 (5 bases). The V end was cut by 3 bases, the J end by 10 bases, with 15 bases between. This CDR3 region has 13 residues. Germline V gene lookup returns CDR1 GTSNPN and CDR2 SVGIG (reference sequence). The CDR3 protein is CAWRPQGRQELFF. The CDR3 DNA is TGTGCCTGGAGGCCCCAGGGCAGGCAGGAGCTGTTTTTT.

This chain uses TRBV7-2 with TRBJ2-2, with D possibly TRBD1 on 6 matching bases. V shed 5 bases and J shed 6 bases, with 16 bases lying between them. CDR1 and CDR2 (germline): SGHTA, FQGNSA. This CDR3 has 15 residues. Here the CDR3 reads CASSPIPRGPGELFF. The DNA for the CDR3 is TGTGCCAGCAGCCCGATCCCCAGGGGTCCCGGGGAGCTGTTTTTT.

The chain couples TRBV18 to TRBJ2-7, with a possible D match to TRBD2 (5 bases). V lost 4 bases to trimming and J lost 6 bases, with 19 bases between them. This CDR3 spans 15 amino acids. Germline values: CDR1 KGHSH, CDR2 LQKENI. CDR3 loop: CASSLGNSGSGEQYF. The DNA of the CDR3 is TGTGCCAGCTCACTAGGCAATTCGGGGTCGGGCGAGCAGTACTTC. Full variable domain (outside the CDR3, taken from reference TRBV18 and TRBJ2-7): NAGVMQNPRHLVRRRGQEARLRCSPMKGHSHVYWYRQLPEEGLKFMVYLQKENIIDESGMPKERFSAEFPKEGPSILRIQQVVRGDSAAYFCASSLGNSGSGEQYFGPGTRLTVT.

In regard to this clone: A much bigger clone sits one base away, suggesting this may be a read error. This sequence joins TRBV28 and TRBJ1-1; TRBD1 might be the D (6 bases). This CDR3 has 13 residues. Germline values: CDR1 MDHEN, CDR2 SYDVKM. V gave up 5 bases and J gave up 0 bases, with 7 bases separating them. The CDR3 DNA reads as TGTGCCAGCAGTCGACAGGTGAACACTGAAGCTTTCTTT. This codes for CASSRQVNTEAFF.

The CDR3 protein is CASSRRREAKNIQYF. The CDR3 DNA reads as TGTGCCAGTAGTAGGCGCCGGGAGGCCAAAAACATTCAGTACTTC. The V gene is TRBV19, the J gene TRBJ2-4; TRBD2 might be the D (6 bases). The ends were cut back, 4 bases at V and 1 base at J, with 11 bases in the middle. The CDR3 is made up of 15 amino acids. CDR1 LNHDA and CDR2 SQIVND come from the germline V gene (reference sequence).

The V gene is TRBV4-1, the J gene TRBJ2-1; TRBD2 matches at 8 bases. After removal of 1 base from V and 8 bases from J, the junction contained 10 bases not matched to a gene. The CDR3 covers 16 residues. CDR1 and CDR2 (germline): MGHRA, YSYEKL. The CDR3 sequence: CASSQVGKRETYEQFF. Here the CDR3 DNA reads TGCGCCAGCAGCCAAGTGGGCAAGCGGGAGACCTATGAGCAGTTCTTC.

The CDR3 protein is CASHFDRGRGELFF. In DNA, the CDR3 is TGTGCCAGCCATTTCGACAGGGGAAGAGGGGAGCTGTTTTTT. The genes are TRBV2 and TRBJ2-2; 8 bases map to TRBD1. The V segment lost 8 bases and the J segment 8 bases; nucleotides outside the gene matches: 10. This CDR3 is 14 amino acids long. Germline V gene sequence: CDR1 SNHLY, CDR2 FYNNEI.

The CDR3 region has the DNA TGTGCCTGGAGTTCCGGGAGGAACGATGAGCAGTTCTTC. Translated, it gives CAWSSGRNDEQFF. J is TRBJ2-1 and V is TRBV30; 7 bases align to TRBD2. J gave up 8 bases and V 2 bases, and 6 bases lay outside the gene matches. The CDR3 has 13 amino acids. From germline, CDR1 is GTSNPN and CDR2 SVGIG (reference sequence).

The CDR3 coding sequence is TGTGCCACCAGCAGAGATCTCCGGGGATCGGTGTCTTACATTCAGTACTTC. This codes for CATSRDLRGSVSYIQYF. The gene calls are TRBV15 and TRBJ2-4; tentatively, D is TRBD2 (5 bases). The CDR3 extends over 17 amino acids. V gave up 0 bases and J gave up 8 bases, with 20 bases separating them. Germline V gene lookup returns CDR1 LNHNV and CDR2 YYDKDF (reference sequence).

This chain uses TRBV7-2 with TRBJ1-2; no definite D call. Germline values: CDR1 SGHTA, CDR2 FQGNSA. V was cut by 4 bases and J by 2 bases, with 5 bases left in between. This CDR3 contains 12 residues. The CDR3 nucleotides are TGTGCCAGCAGCTCAGACAACTATGGCTACACCTTC. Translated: CASSSDNYGYTF.

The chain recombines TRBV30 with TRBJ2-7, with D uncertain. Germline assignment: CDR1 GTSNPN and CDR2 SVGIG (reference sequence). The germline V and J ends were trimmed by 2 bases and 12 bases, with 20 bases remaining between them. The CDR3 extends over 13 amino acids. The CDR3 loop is CAWSTTTGLSRYF. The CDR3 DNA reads TGTGCCTGGAGTACGACCACGGGCCTCTCCAGGTACTTC. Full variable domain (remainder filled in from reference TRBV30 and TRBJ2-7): SQTIHQWPATLVQPVGSPLSLECTVEGTSNPNLYWYRQAAGRGLQLLFYSVGIGQISSEVPQNLSASRPQDRQFILSSKKLLLSDSGFYLCAWSTTTGLSRYFGPGTRLTVT.

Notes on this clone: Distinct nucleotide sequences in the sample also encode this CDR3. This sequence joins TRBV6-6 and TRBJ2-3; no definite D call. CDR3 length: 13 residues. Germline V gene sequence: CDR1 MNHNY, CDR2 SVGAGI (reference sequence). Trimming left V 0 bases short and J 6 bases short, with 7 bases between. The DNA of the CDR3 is TGTGCCAGCAGTTACTCGTCCGGGGATACGCAGTATTTT. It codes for CASSYSSGDTQYF.

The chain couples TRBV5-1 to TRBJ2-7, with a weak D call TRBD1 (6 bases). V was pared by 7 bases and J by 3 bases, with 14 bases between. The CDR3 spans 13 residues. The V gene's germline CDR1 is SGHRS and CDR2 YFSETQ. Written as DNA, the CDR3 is TGCGCCAGCCAACCATGGGACAACTACGAGCAGTACTTC. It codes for CASQPWDNYEQYF.

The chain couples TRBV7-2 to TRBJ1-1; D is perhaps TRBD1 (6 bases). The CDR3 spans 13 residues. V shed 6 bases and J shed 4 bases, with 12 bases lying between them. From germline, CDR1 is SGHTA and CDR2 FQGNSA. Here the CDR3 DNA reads TGTGCCAGCAGTATCGGGGGCCCCACTGAAGCTTTCTTT. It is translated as CASSIGGPTEAFF.

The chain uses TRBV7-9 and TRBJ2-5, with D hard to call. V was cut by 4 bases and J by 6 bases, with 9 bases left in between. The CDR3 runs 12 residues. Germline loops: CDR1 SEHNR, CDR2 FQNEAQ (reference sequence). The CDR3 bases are TGTGCCAGCAGCTCTAGTCTGAAGACCCAGTACTTC. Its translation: CASSSSLKTQYF.

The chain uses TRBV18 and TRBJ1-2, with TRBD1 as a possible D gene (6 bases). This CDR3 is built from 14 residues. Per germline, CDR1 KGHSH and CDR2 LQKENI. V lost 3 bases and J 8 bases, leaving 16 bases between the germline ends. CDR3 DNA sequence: TGTGCCAGCTCACCGCTAACAGGGAAAGAGGGCTACACCTTC. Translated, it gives CASSPLTGKEGYTF.